Here is one T cell receptor beta chain with its context. The data originate from a study of blood T cell repertoires in COVID-19. At the level of the study: Both acute and convalescent COVID-19 samples were obtained from the United States, Italy and Spain. The analysed material was cDNA or gDNA that came from T cells, B-cell-depleted T cells, or PBMCs.

Authors' methods: Amplification of reference gene primers was used by the study to estimate nucleated cell counts. Sequenced by immunoSEQ multiplex PCR; TCRdb stores in-frame clones only, minus some. That table is the source of V, J and clone size, and D and trimming were worked out from the DNA. The data contain about 150,000 clones, just over 85% of them singletons. The CDR3 consists of 13 residues. Per germline, CDR1 LNHDA and CDR2 SQIVND (reference sequence). Trimming left V 5 bases short and J 0 bases short, with 8 bases between. The V gene is TRBV19, the J gene TRBJ2-7; tentative D call: TRBD1 (6 bases). This TCR was recovered from a man between 65 and 85 years old with acute or convalescent COVID-19. Material: peripheral blood. CDR3 sequence (DNA): TGTGCCAGTAGTTGGACAGACTCCTACGAGCAGTACTTC. Protein product: CASSWTDSYEQYF.